This T cell receptor beta chain was identified during a study of TIL therapy for anti-PD-1-resistant metastatic lung cancer. Study information: Most patients had lung adenocarcinoma.

For this clone: Its antigen is undetermined.

The V gene's germline CDR1 is LNHDA and CDR2 SQIVND (reference sequence). This CDR3 is built from 17 residues. Trimming stripped 10 bases from V and 1 base from J, with 23 bases between. This was the immunoSEQ v3 assay. Only in-frame clones appear in the TCRdb table, and some are missing; sequencing was by immunoSEQ multiplex PCR. The sample holds under 70,000 clones, around 79% seen once. Time point of the sample: pre-treatment sample, taken before nivolumab and TIL therapy. Study-level findings and limits: After infusion, TIL clonotypes partly replaced peripheral T cells and declined over months.

The genes are TRBV19 and TRBJ1-5; the D gene is possibly TRBD1 (6 bases). The clonotype comes from a person between 25 and 79 years old with non-small cell lung cancer. The sample in question was blood, obtained at baseline. CDR3 sequence (DNA): TGTGCCACCAAGGGGGGGTCCGGGACACTAAGCAATCAGCCCCAGCATTTT. It specifies CATKGGSGTLSNQPQHF.